What follows are 4 T cell receptor beta chains derived from one specimen sequenced in a study of blood T cell repertoires in COVID-19. The repertoire was sequenced with immunoSEQ multiplex PCR; TCRdb's copy has only in-frame clones and lacks some. This sample carries about 92,000 clones, around 85% of them seen once, and the ten largest clones take around 12%. Material: peripheral blood. Receptors were obtained from a human donor in a cohort sampled during active COVID-19.

The chain links TRBV5-4 to TRBJ2-3; TRBD1 matches 11 bases. The V and J ends lost 4 bases and 8 bases, in that order; junction bases with no gene match: 3. The germline V gene has CDR1 SGHNT and CDR2 YYREEE (reference sequence). CDR3 length: 13 amino acids. CDR3 loop: CASSTDRGLTQYF. The CDR3 coding sequence is TGTGCCAGCAGCACGGACAGGGGGCTTACGCAGTATTTT.

The chain carries TRBV11-2 and TRBJ2-4; 8 nucleotides agree with TRBD1. CDR1 is SGHAT, CDR2 FQNNGV, per germline. The CDR3 loop spans 15 amino acids. The ends lost 2 bases at V and 1 base at J; junction bases unmatched: 1. CDR3: CASSLSGGAKNIQYF. The DNA of the CDR3 is TGTGCCAGCAGCTTATCAGGGGGCGCCAAAAACATTCAGTACTTC.

A single count supports this clone. The chain couples TRBV3-1 (or the pseudogene TRBV3-2) to TRBJ2-7; 8 bases match TRBD2. Germline trimming cut 4 bases from V and 4 bases from J; bases unmatched to any gene: 9. CDR1 is LGHDT, CDR2 YNNKEL, per germline (reference sequence). The CDR3 covers 15 residues. This chain's CDR3 is CASSPQLAVLYEQYF. Here the CDR3 DNA reads TGTGCCAGCAGCCCTCAACTAGCGGTGCTTTACGAGCAGTACTTC.

The rearrangement joins TRBV7-9 to TRBJ1-1; D unclear. The V gene's germline CDR1 is SEHNR and CDR2 FQNEAQ (reference sequence). This CDR3 spans 13 amino acids. The V gene lost 2 bases and the J gene lost 3 bases, with 7 bases spanning the gap. CDR3 amino acids: CASSLPVDTEAFF. The CDR3, as DNA: TGTGCCAGCAGCTTACCCGTCGACACTGAAGCTTTCTTT.